Listed here are 32 T cell receptor beta chains from one sample, sequenced in a study of metastatic and nonmetastatic thyroid tumors. Through MiXCR, TCRdb re-clonotyped the PCR reads. Here the sample spans about 39,000 clones, about a sixth being singletons. All patients reached thyroid surgery having received no treatment beforehand. The specimen sequenced was blood. These receptors came from a female donor with papillary thyroid cancer or a benign thyroid nodule (not recorded which). Some clones in this sample may be carry-over from other donors' samples.

This clone is a singleton in its sample. At one end the junction does not follow the germline gene, possibly because of a read error. In the same sample, other DNA sequences code for this CDR3. Here the CDR3 reads CASSHGQGGSPLHF. Here the CDR3 DNA reads TGCGCAAGCAGCCACGGACAGGGGGGTTCACCACTCCACTTT. The rearrangement joins TRBV5-1 to TRBJ1-6, with 10 bases identical to TRBD1. Germline loops: CDR1 SGHRS, CDR2 YFSETQ. This CDR3 is 14 amino acids long.

This clone appeared many times. The rearrangement links TRBV27 to TRBJ1-6, with D unresolved. CDR3 size: 14 residues. V shed 5 bases and J shed 9 bases, with 14 bases lying between them. The germline CDR1 and CDR2 sequences are MNHEY and SMNVEV (reference sequence). Written as DNA, the CDR3 is TGTGCCAGCAGTCATACTGGGGAAATTTCACCCCTCCACTTT. As protein: CASSHTGEISPLHF.

This clone appeared many times. The chain links TRBV11-2 to TRBJ2-1, with D perhaps matching TRBD2 (7 bases). Germline CDR1 and CDR2: SGHAT and FQNNGV. V lost 5 bases, J lost 6 bases, and 17 bases lay in between. The CDR3 is 15 residues long. CDR3 in DNA: TGTGCCAGCAGCCTAGCTAGGGGGGGCGGCAATGAGCAGTTCTTC. Translated: CASSLARGGGNEQFF.

This clone has a count of ten or more. The chain has TRBV4-2 and TRBJ2-3, with 15 bases aligning to TRBD2. V trimming: 4 bases; J trimming: 4 bases; junction bases outside the gene matches: 9. Germline values: CDR1 LGHNA, CDR2 YNFKEQ. CDR3 length: 18 residues. CDR3 nucleotide sequence: TGTGCCAGCAGCCGGACTAGCGGGGGGGCCCTAAGAGCAGATACGCAGTATTTT. Its protein is CASSRTSGGALRADTQYF.

V is TRBV7-9 and J is TRBJ2-7, with a possible D match to TRBD1 (6 bases). The CDR3 consists of 14 residues. Between the trimmed V and J ends, which lost 5 bases and 5 bases, there was a span of 16 bases. Germline loops: CDR1 SEHNR, CDR2 FQNEAQ (reference sequence). The CDR3 here is CASSVASSGDEQYF. CDR3 bases: TGTGCCAGCAGCGTGGCTTCCTCAGGGGACGAGCAGTACTTC.

This chain joins TRBV7-6 and TRBJ2-2, with D possibly matching TRBD2 (6 bases). CDR3 length equals 17 residues. V was pared by 5 bases and J by 4 bases, with 20 bases between. Germline loops: CDR1 SGHVS, CDR2 FNYEAQ. The chain's CDR3 is CASSPRGWVRFTGELFF. In nucleotides, the CDR3 is TGTGCCAGCAGCCCCCGGGGGTGGGTGCGCTTCACCGGGGAGCTGTTTTTT.

This clone occurred many times. The rearrangement uses TRBV5-1 and TRBJ2-7; perhaps TRBD2 as D (6 bases). This CDR3 is built from 14 residues. With 4 bases removed from V and 2 bases from J, the gap between germline ends came to 13 bases. Germline CDR1 reads SGHRS; CDR2 reads YFSETQ. The CDR3 here is CASSPWAGPYEQYF. In DNA, the CDR3 is TGCGCCAGCAGCCCCTGGGCGGGGCCCTACGAGCAGTACTTC.

This clone has just a few counts. A read error may be the cause here, since a much bigger clone is one base away. The rearrangement joins TRBV5-4 to TRBJ2-7; 7 bases align to TRBD2. CDR1 and CDR2 (germline): SGHNT, YYREEE (reference sequence). The V segment lost 6 bases and the J segment 6 bases; nucleotides outside the gene matches: 12. The CDR3 spans 14 residues. The CDR3 sequence: CASTPGRGTFEQYF. CDR3 nucleotides: TGTGCCAGCACCCCGGGGAGGGGCACCTTCGAGCAGTACTTC.

In this sample, this clone turned up many times. The V call is TRBV2, the J call TRBJ1-6; no definite D call. This CDR3 region has 13 residues. Germline CDR1 and CDR2: SNHLY and FYNNEI. Trimming pared 3 bases from V and 9 bases from J, leaving 9 bases between. The CDR3 here is CASSDTAPSPLHF. The DNA for the CDR3 is TGTGCCAGCAGTGATACGGCACCTTCACCCCTCCACTTT.

This clone was seen ten or more times. This chain connects TRBV29-1 to TRBJ1-4, with D unclear. The CDR3 is made up of 14 amino acids. The germline V gene has CDR1 SQVTM and CDR2 ANQGSEA. V was shortened by 7 bases and J by 0 bases, with 12 bases between the two germline ends. This CDR3 is CSAAPGATNEKLFF. The CDR3, as DNA: TGCAGCGCGGCCCCCGGTGCAACTAATGAAAAACTGTTTTTT.

This clone was detected ten times or more. A read error may explain this, as a much larger clone is one base away. J is TRBJ2-7 and V is TRBV5-1, with 8 bases identical to TRBD1. The J segment lost 13 bases and the V segment lost 4 bases, leaving 10 bases of the junction unmatched. The CDR3 extends over 12 amino acids. Germline-derived CDR1 and CDR2 are SGHRS and YFSETQ. The DNA of the CDR3 is TGCGCCAGCAGCAGTCCTATGGACAGGGTATACTTC. It specifies CASSSPMDRVYF.

Concerning this clone itself: Possible read error: a much larger clone is one base away. The chain uses TRBV7-9 and TRBJ2-3; D may be TRBD1 or TRBD2 (6 bases each). The length of the CDR3 is 13 residues. The germline V gene has CDR1 SEHNR and CDR2 FQNEAQ (reference sequence). CDR3 region: CANSLGGTPTQYF. In nucleotides, the CDR3 is TGTGCCAACAGCTTAGGGGGGACACCAACGCAGTATTTT.

This clone was seen repeatedly, ten times or more. The chain joins TRBV11-2 to TRBJ1-3; D is unresolved. The V and J ends lost 5 bases and 0 bases respectively, with 11 bases between them. This CDR3 has 15 amino acids. CDR1 and CDR2 from the germline V gene are SGHAT and FQNNGV. The DNA of the CDR3 is TGTGCCAGCAGCCTTAGGAGAGGCTCTGGAAACACCATATATTTT. Protein sequence: CASSLRRGSGNTIYF.

The table lists this clone with many counts. This rearrangement joins TRBV12-3 or TRBV12-4 to TRBJ1-5; tentatively, D is TRBD1 (6 bases). The CDR3 contains 17 residues. Trimming cost V 4 bases and J 0 bases, with 16 bases left between them. CDR3 bases: TGTGCCAGCAGTTCCTGGGGGGCGTGGGGTAGCAATCAGCCCCAGCATTTT. Protein sequence: CASSSWGAWGSNQPQHF.

This clone was seen a few times. The junction and the germline gene differ at one end; a read error may be behind it. The V gene is TRBV6-5, the J gene TRBJ1-5; D not resolved. CDR1 is MNHEY and CDR2 is SVGAGI in the germline V gene. This CDR3 has 15 amino acids. The CDR3: CASSYSRYTNQPHHF. DNA for the CDR3: TGTGCCAGCAGTTACTCTAGATATACCAATCAGCCCCATCATTTT.

This clone was detected only a few times. This sequence joins TRBV10-1 and TRBJ1-1; D is unresolved. The germline CDR1 and CDR2 sequences are WNHNN and SYGVQD (reference sequence). The CDR3 consists of 14 residues. Between the trimmed V and J ends, which lost 6 bases and 4 bases, there was a span of 15 bases. This CDR3 is CASSDSGLVTEAFF. The CDR3 DNA sequence: TGCGCCAGCAGCGATAGTGGGCTTGTCACTGAAGCTTTCTTT.

This clone was observed at least ten times. The J gene is TRBJ1-6, the V gene TRBV20-1, with 7 bases aligning to TRBD1. With 3 bases clipped from V and 4 bases from J, the junction kept 6 bases outside the gene matches. This CDR3 region has 15 residues. Looked up from germline, CDR1 is DFQATT and CDR2 is SNEGSKA (reference sequence). DNA of the CDR3: TGCAGTGCTAGTATAAGGGACAGATATAATTCACCCCTCCACTTT. This encodes CSASIRDRYNSPLHF.

This clone was found many times. V and J are TRBV11-2 and TRBJ2-7; D is perhaps TRBD1 (6 bases). Germline V gene sequence: CDR1 SGHAT, CDR2 FQNNGV. The CDR3 has 13 residues. V was pared by 5 bases and J by 6 bases, with 14 bases between. The CDR3 bases are TGTGCCAGCAGCGTCCGGGACACCCTCGAGCAGTACTTC. Translated: CASSVRDTLEQYF.

This clone was seen more than once but under ten times. V usage is TRBV10-3 and J usage is TRBJ2-7, with 7 nucleotides matching TRBD2. The CDR3 totals 16 residues. V lost 5 bases to trimming and J lost 2 bases; unmatched junction nucleotides: 12. CDR1 is ENHRY, CDR2 SYGVKD, per germline. The CDR3 region is CAISPTSWSAPYEQYF. CDR3 nucleotide sequence: TGTGCCATCAGTCCGACTAGCTGGAGCGCGCCCTACGAGCAGTACTTC.

The J gene is TRBJ2-3, the V gene TRBV30; D uncertain. The germline V and J ends were trimmed by 3 bases and 3 bases, with 19 bases remaining between them. The CDR3 is made up of 16 amino acids. Germline V gene data show CDR1 as GTSNPN and CDR2 as SVGIG (reference sequence). CDR3 nucleotide sequence: TGTGCCTGGAGAAAACAGTGGGTATGGCGGACAGATACGCAGTATTTT. It specifies CAWRKQWVWRTDTQYF.

The sample holds many counts of this clone. The chain is built from TRBV7-2 and TRBJ1-3; D ambiguous. Deletions cut 2 bases from V and 3 bases from J, with 11 bases between. The CDR3 runs 15 residues. Germline V gene sequence: CDR1 SGHTA, CDR2 FQGNSA. CDR3: CASSLSSDRGNTIYF. CDR3 sequence (DNA): TGTGCCAGCAGCTTATCTTCCGATCGTGGAAACACCATATATTTT.

This clone was counted at least ten times. CDR3 sequence: CAISEDRASRPTAYEQYF. DNA of the CDR3: TGTGCCATCAGTGAGGACAGGGCATCTCGACCGACGGCCTACGAGCAGTACTTC. This chain uses TRBV10-3 with TRBJ2-7; 7 bases are a match to TRBD1. The ends lost 2 bases at V and 2 bases at J; junction bases unmatched: 15. The CDR3 consists of 18 residues. The germline V gene has CDR1 ENHRY and CDR2 SYGVKD.

A few counts support this clone. V is TRBV19 and J is TRBJ2-7; TRBD1 is a possible D gene (6 bases). The CDR3 spans 14 residues. Trimming removed 5 bases at V and 3 bases at J, with 14 bases between. From germline, CDR1 is LNHDA and CDR2 SQIVND (reference sequence). The CDR3 is CASSPQGTSYEQYF. CDR3 sequence (DNA): TGTGCCAGTAGTCCCCAGGGGACGAGCTACGAGCAGTACTTC. The whole variable domain, filled in from reference TRBV19 and TRBJ2-7, reads DGGITQSPKYLFRKEGQNVTLSCEQNLNHDAMYWYRQDPGQGLRLIYYSQIVNDFQKGDIAEGYSVSREKKESFPLTVTSAQKNPTAFYLCASSPQGTSYEQYFGPGTRLTVT.

The V gene is TRBV6-1, the J gene TRBJ2-4; TRBD1 matches 8 bases. This CDR3 is built from 13 residues. J was trimmed by 7 bases and V by 6 bases; bases with no gene match: 5. CDR1 is MNHNS, CDR2 SASEGT, per germline. CDR3 nucleotide sequence: TGTGCCAGCAGAGCAAGACAGGGGAACATTCAGTACTTC. Translation gives CASRARQGNIQYF.

This clone has just a few counts. At one of its ends the junction is not consistent with the germline gene, which may arise from a read error. The V gene is TRBV28, the J gene TRBJ2-7; no reliable D call. The CDR3 has 12 residues. CDR1 MDHEN and CDR2 SYDVKM come from the germline V gene. The CDR3 loop reads CASKVRHYDQYF. CDR3 DNA sequence: TGTGCCAGCAAGGTCAGGCACTACGATCAGTACTTC. The full variable domain, in which reference TRBV28 and TRBJ2-7 provide the parts outside the CDR3, is DVKVTQSSRYLVKRTGEKVFLECVQDMDHENMFWYRQDPGLGLRLIYFSYDVKMKEKGDIPEGYSVSREKKERFSLILESASTNQTSMYLCASKVRHYDQYFGPGTRLTVT.

This clone occurred many times. CDR3 amino acids: CASSYRARMSGNTIYF. The CDR3 DNA sequence: TGTGCCAGCAGCTACAGAGCCCGGATGTCTGGAAACACCATATATTTT. The J gene is TRBJ1-3, the V gene TRBV5-6; D not resolved. This CDR3 comprises 16 residues. Germline CDR1 SGHDT, CDR2 YYEEEE. V was trimmed by 3 bases and J by 1 base, leaving 14 bases between them.

The sample holds many counts of this clone. This chain links TRBV5-1 with TRBJ2-5; D gene uncertain. Trimming took 0 bases from V and 3 from J, leaving 12 bases between them. Germline V gives CDR1 SGHRS, CDR2 YFSETQ. CDR3 length: 15 residues. The CDR3 DNA sequence: TGCGCCAGCAGCTTGGGGGTGTCTGGCAAAGAGACCCAGTACTTC. Residues: CASSLGVSGKETQYF.

This clone has a count of ten or more. The chain employs TRBV11-2 and TRBJ2-1, with D perhaps given as TRBD1 or TRBD2 (5 bases each). Trimming stripped 5 bases from V and 5 bases from J, with 16 bases between. The germline V gene has CDR1 SGHAT and CDR2 FQNNGV. CDR3 length: 15 amino acids. CDR3 in DNA: TGTGCCAGCAGCCCACGGGACCTTACTCACAATGAGCAGTTCTTC. Amino acid sequence: CASSPRDLTHNEQFF.

In its sample, this clone was seen many times. The J gene is TRBJ2-7, the V gene TRBV9, with 8 bases identical to TRBD2. Germline V gives CDR1 SGDLS, CDR2 YYNGEE. This CDR3 is built from 14 residues. V lost 3 bases to trimming and J lost 6 bases; unmatched junction nucleotides: 8. CDR3 sequence (DNA): TGTGCCAGCAGCGCCGCCGGGACTAGTACCGAGCAGTACTTC. Its protein product is CASSAAGTSTEQYF.

The chain employs TRBV6-5 and TRBJ2-7; D is unresolved. Germline CDR1 reads MNHEY; CDR2 reads SVGAGI. Deletions cut 2 bases from V and 1 base from J, with 9 bases between. The CDR3 is made up of 14 amino acids. The CDR3 DNA sequence: TGTGCCAGCAGTTACCCGGGTGCATCCTACGAGCAGTACTTC. Translating gives CASSYPGASYEQYF.

This clone was seen just once. The V gene is TRBV20-1, the J gene TRBJ2-5, with 7 bases aligning to TRBD1. Germline CDR1 is DFQATT and CDR2 is SNEGSKA (reference sequence). The CDR3 sequence is 14 residues long. After removal of 2 bases from V and 4 bases from J, the junction contained 7 bases not matched to a gene. CDR3 in amino acids: CSARIRQGRETQYF. The CDR3 DNA sequence: TGCAGTGCTAGAATAAGACAGGGCCGAGAGACCCAGTACTTC.

This clone appeared many times. V and J are TRBV9 and TRBJ2-3; D uncertain. Germline V CDR1 and CDR2: SGDLS, YYNGEE. Trimming removed 4 bases from V and 0 bases from J, with 15 bases in between. The CDR3 contains 16 residues. DNA of the CDR3: TGTGCCAGCAGCCCTCCCACCACCTCTAGCACAGATACGCAGTATTTT. This gives the protein CASSPPTTSSTDTQYF. Drawing the rest from reference TRBV9 and TRBJ2-3, the complete variable domain is DSGVTQTPKHLITATGQRVTLRCSPRSGDLSVYWYQQSLDQGLQFLIQYYNGEERAKGNILERFSAQQFPDLHSELNLSSLELGDSALYFCASSPPTTSSTDTQYFGPGTRLTVL.